Below, one T cell receptor beta chain is given with its context. The source of the sample is a study of blood T cells in healthy people across ages. In germline, CDR1 is SGHDN, CDR2 FVKESK. The V gene lost 4 bases and the J gene lost 1 base, with 10 bases spanning the gap. This CDR3 is built from 14 residues. A sample-barcoded 5' primer and a J-beta primer mix were used in a second PCR of roughly 7 to 12 cycles. TCRdb re-called the 5' RACE reads through MiXCR, storing one row per CDR3 protein. This sample has about 1.4 million distinct CDR3 sequences, with 59% found just once. The TCR was taken from a man aged 18-30 years in good health. The chain couples TRBV14 to TRBJ1-1; the D is unclear. Sequencing was carried out using blood. The CDR3 spells CASSRHSGNTEAFF. CDR3 nucleotides: TGTGCCAGCAGCCGCCATTCGGGGAACACTGAAGCTTTCTTT.